Described below is a single T cell receptor (beta chain) sequence and its context. Its specificity is not known. The data stem from a study of blood T cells in healthy people across ages. This CDR3 comprises 14 residues. Per the germline V gene, CDR1 is ENHRY and CDR2 is SYGVKD. Trimming took 4 bases from V and 3 from J; bases not matched to a gene: 3. Points from the study as a whole: With age, beta diversity per million T cells declined roughly linearly, significantly by 30 to 40. Naive CD4+ cells and diversity were both higher in long-lived donors than in aged donors.

Using a J-beta primer mix together with a sample-barcoded 5' primer, a second PCR was run for about 7 to 12 cycles. TCRdb itself ran the 5' RACE reads through MiXCR, one entry per CDR3 protein. The sample consists of approximately 600,000 distinct CDR3 sequences, 58% of them appearing once. Sequences were obtained from blood. This receptor was identified in a man aged 55 to 69 in good health. The chain combines TRBV10-3 with TRBJ1-1; 9 bases map to TRBD1. The CDR3 DNA reads as TGTGCCATCAGTGCCAGGGACAGGGACACTGAAGCTTTCTTT. Translation gives CAISARDRDTEAFF.